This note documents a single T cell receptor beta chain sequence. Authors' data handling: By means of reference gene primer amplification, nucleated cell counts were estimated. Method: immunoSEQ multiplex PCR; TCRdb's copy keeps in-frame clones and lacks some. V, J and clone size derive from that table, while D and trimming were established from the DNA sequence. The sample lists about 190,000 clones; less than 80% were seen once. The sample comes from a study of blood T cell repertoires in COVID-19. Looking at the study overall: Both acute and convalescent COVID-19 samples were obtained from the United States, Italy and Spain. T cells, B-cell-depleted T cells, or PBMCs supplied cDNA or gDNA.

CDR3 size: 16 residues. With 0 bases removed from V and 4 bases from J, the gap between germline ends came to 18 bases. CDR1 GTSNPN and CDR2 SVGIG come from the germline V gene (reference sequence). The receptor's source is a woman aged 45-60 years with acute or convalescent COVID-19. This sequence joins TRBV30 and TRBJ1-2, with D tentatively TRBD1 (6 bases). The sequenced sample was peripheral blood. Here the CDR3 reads CAWSVVILGQIYGYTF. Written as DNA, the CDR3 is TGTGCCTGGAGTGTCGTCATCCTCGGACAGATCTATGGCTACACCTTC.